This is a list of T cell receptor beta chains from one sample in a study of blood T cell repertoires in COVID-19. Assay: immunoSEQ multiplex PCR; the TCRdb copy retains only in-frame clones and omits some. The table records 310,000 or so clones, 86% of them present only once. Specimen: peripheral blood. The source is a woman in her 50s with acute or convalescent COVID-19. Each CDR3 is given with its conserved first and last residue. The order of the fields is D gene, J gene, clone size, V gene, CDR3 length, CDR3 protein, CDR3 DNA. A D gene is named only where the DNA matches it firmly. The size field is filled for only some rows; it gives once, few, many or a size class.

.	TRBJ1-1	.	TRBV5-6	14	CASSLDRMNTEAFF	TGTGCCAGCAGCTTGGACAGAATGAACACTGAAGCTTTCTTT
TRBD2	TRBJ2-1	.	TRBV5-1	19	CASSRKGLAAFYSINEQFF	TGCGCCAGCAGCAGAAAGGGCCTAGCGGCCTTTTACAGTATAAATGAGCAGTTCTTC
TRBD1	TRBJ2-5	.	TRBV18	15	CASSPTTGAGETQYF	TGTGCCAGCTCACCTACAACAGGGGCAGGGGAGACCCAGTACTTC
.	TRBJ2-2	few	TRBV11-2	16	CASSLWVAANTGELFF	TGTGCCAGCAGCTTATGGGTAGCGGCGAACACCGGGGAGCTGTTTTTT
TRBD1	TRBJ1-1	.	TRBV7-9	15	CASSLLDRGSPEAFF	TGTGCCAGCAGCCTCCTAGACAGGGGGTCCCCTGAAGCTTTCTTT
TRBD2	TRBJ2-7	.	TRBV6-5	14	CASSPPGLAGEQYF	TGTGCCAGCAGTCCGCCGGGACTAGCGGGAGAGCAGTACTTC
.	TRBJ1-4	.	TRBV28	14	CASSLVGGNEKLFF	TGTGCCAGCAGTTTAGTAGGGGGAAATGAAAAACTGTTTTTT
TRBD1	TRBJ1-2	.	TRBV28	14	CASSPRTGGDGYTF	TGTGCCAGCAGTCCCCGGACAGGGGGAGATGGCTACACCTTC
TRBD1	TRBJ1-2	few	TRBV6-2/TRBV6-3	14	CASSATGDIYGYTF	TGTGCCAGCAGTGCGACAGGGGATATCTATGGCTACACCTTC
.	TRBJ1-1	once	TRBV29-1	10	CSVGLSEAFF	TGCAGCGTTGGTTTGTCAGAAGCTTTCTTT
.	TRBJ2-7	few	TRBV7-9	16	CASSSTSGHNVKGQYF	TGTGCCAGCAGTTCTACATCGGGACACAACGTCAAGGGGCAGTACTTC
TRBD2	TRBJ2-2	.	TRBV24-1	18	CATSDLTSGSPNTGELFF	TGTGCCACCAGTGATTTGACTAGCGGGAGTCCGAACACCGGGGAGCTGTTTTTT
TRBD2	TRBJ2-1	.	TRBV5-4	16	CASRSGGLAGVSEQFF	TGTGCCAGCAGGTCAGGGGGGCTAGCGGGAGTTAGTGAGCAGTTCTTC
TRBD2	TRBJ2-7	.	TRBV19	15	CASSNGLAGVHEQYF	TGTGCCAGTAGTAACGGACTAGCGGGAGTACACGAGCAGTACTTC
TRBD1	TRBJ1-5	.	TRBV6-6	16	CASSRHGTVGNQPQHF	TGTGCCAGCAGCCGACACGGGACAGTCGGCAATCAGCCCCAGCATTTT
TRBD1	TRBJ2-3	.	TRBV30	12	CAWGQARDTQYF	TGTGCCTGGGGACAGGCCCGGGATACGCAGTATTTT
TRBD1	TRBJ1-6	.	TRBV12-3/TRBV12-4	12	CAGGTGVSPLHF	TGTGCCGGCGGGACAGGGGTGTCACCCCTCCACTTT
.	TRBJ2-4	.	TRBV18	19	CASSPTDRTQRPAKNIQYF	TGTGCCAGCTCACCCACCGACAGGACACAGAGGCCCGCCAAAAACATTCAGTACTTC